The clone carrying this TCR beta chain was seen only once. Its antigen is unknown. Assay used: immunoSEQ multiplex PCR; TCRdb lists only in-frame clones, some missing. The table has 85,000 to 90,000 clones, more than 75% seen once. These data are taken from a study of identifying expanded T cells in peripheral blood. General observations from the study: Approximately two-week clone count variance significantly increased as total template count grew.

No infections or other immune events were documented during collection. The clonotype was recovered from a person aged 18 to 75 in good health. The sequencing sample was made of blood.

For the CDR3, the DNA is TGTGCCAGCAGCTTAGCCCAGGGCGGAGAGCAGTACTTC. Residues: CASSLAQGGEQYF. This chain joins TRBV7-7 and TRBJ2-7; D might be TRBD1 (5 bases). This CDR3 spans 13 amino acids. The V gene lost 0 bases and the J gene lost 7 bases, with 10 bases spanning the gap. Germline V gives CDR1 SSHAT, CDR2 FNYEAQ (reference sequence).